This TCR beta chain was obtained from a study of kidney transplant recipient with SARS-CoV-2 infection. TCRdb passed the reads through MiXCR, listing each CDR3 protein once. The sample has fewer than 250,000 distinct CDR3 sequences, 25% to 35% seen once. This clonotype was counted ten times or more. Per germline, CDR1 KGHSH and CDR2 LQKENI. This CDR3 spans 17 amino acids. Germline trimming cut 6 bases from V and 2 bases from J; bases unmatched to any gene: 12. This sequence originates from a male patient aged 30 to 40 who had COVID-19 and was a kidney transplant recipient. Some T cells may originate from the graft donor. Source: a blood sample, taken at baseline and around day 110 from a kidney transplant recipient. The chain uses TRBV18 and TRBJ1-5; 8 positions agree with TRBD1. CDR3 nucleotides: TGTGCCAGCTCGCGCTCATTAGACAGGGGAGGCAATCAGCCCCAGCATTTT. Translating gives CASSRSLDRGGNQPQHF.